The T cell receptor (beta chain) described here comes from a study of T cells in Graves' hyperthyroidism and ophthalmopathy. Findings of the study overall: Researchers found most expanded thyroid clonotypes above 0.001 in blood as well. In validation, the model predicted ophthalmopathy. These predictions came a median approximately 5.9 months before onset.

The CDR3 runs to 21 residues. Germline CDR1 reads MNHNS; CDR2 reads SASEGT. Trimming cost V 10 bases and J 0 bases; bases outside gene matches: 26. Regions amplified from RNA transcripts were the TCR beta CDR3 regions. The HTBI primer set was used in a first-round RT-PCR of the TCR CDR3. MiXCR, applied by TCRdb to the multiplex PCR reads, yields one record per CDR3 protein. The sample contains 480,000 or so distinct CDR3 sequences, approximately 15% of which appear only once. This clonotype was observed many times. Its antigen is currently unknown. The diagnostic basis comprised clinical symptoms, serum thyroxine and TRAb, thyroid ultrasound and orbital computed tomography.

Sequencing used blood. This TCR was sampled from a woman younger than 35 with Graves' hyperthyroidism. The V call is TRBV6-1, the J call TRBJ1-5; TRBD1 matches 8 bases. The CDR3 sequence is CAISIDLRDRRQPFSNQPQHF. CDR3 in DNA: TGTGCCATCTCGATTGACCTCCGGGACAGGCGACAACCTTTTAGCAATCAGCCCCAGCATTTT.